This T cell receptor (beta chain) was documented in a study of beta chain features in type 1 diabetes. General study points: The study found that naive, central memory and Treg TCRB repertoires appeared more similar in patients than in healthy donors. It was possible that PCR favored shorter templates, equally so in patients and controls. A moderate, significant TCRB CDR3 shortening appeared in type 1 diabetes across four CD4+ subsets.

The isolated RNA, all of it, was reverse transcribed, so expressed TCRB transcripts were what got sequenced. Produced via immunoSEQ multiplex PCR; TCRdb's table is partial and in-frame only. The repertoire holds roughly 160,000 clones, around 7.9% seen once, with 0.5% in the top ten. The CDR3 is 16 amino acids. In this sample, this clone turned up a few times. Its antigen is not known. Purities over 95% were achieved in all sorted populations. The chain uses TRBV21-1 and TRBJ1-5; the D segment call TRBD1 is taken from the table without a DNA check. TRBV21-1 is a recognized pseudogene. Sequences were obtained from central memory CD4+ T cells from blood. The sequence was obtained from a man aged 18-30 years with type 1 diabetes. CDR3 region: CASSIGTGRRNQPQHF. DNA for the CDR3: TGTGCCAGCAGCATAGGCACAGGGCGTCGCAATCAGCCCCAGCATTTT.